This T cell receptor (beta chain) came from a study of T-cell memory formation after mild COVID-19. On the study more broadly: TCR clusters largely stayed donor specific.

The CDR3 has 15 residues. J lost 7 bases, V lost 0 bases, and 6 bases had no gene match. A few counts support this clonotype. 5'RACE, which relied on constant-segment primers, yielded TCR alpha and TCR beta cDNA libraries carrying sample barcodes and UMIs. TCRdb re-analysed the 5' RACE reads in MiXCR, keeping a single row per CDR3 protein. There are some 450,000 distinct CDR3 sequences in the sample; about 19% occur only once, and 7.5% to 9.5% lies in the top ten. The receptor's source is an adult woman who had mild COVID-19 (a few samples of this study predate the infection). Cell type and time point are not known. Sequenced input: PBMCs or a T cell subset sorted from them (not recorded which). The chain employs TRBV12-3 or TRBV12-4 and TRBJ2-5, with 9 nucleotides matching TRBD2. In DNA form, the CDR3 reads TGTGCCAGCAGTTTAGCTGGCGGGGGGGCCGTGACCCAGTACTTC. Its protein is CASSLAGGGAVTQYF.